A selection of T cell receptor beta chains follows, all from one sample in a study of blood T cell repertoires in COVID-19. Profiled with immunoSEQ multiplex PCR; TCRdb holds only in-frame clones, not every one. The table has over 80,000 clones, roughly 90% seen once. Sequenced input: peripheral blood. The receptors shown here come from a man aged 55 to 70 with acute or convalescent COVID-19. Each CDR3 is given with its conserved first and last residue. Each record gives: CDR3 length, V gene, clone size, D gene, J gene, CDR3 DNA, CDR3 protein. D genes are given only for firm matches. Only part of the rows carry a size: once, few, many, or a class if the clone is expanded.

12	TRBV4-2	few	NA	TRBJ1-6	TGTGCCAGCAGCCAATCGTATTCACCCCTCCACTTT	CASSQSYSPLHF
13	TRBV2	NA	TRBD1	TRBJ1-4	TGTGCCAGCAGGCGGACAGGGAACGAAAAACTGTTTTTT	CASRRTGNEKLFF
16	TRBV27	NA	NA	TRBJ2-5	TGTGCCAGCAGTTTATCATTCCAGGTTAGAAAGGAGACCCAGTACTTC	CASSLSFQVRKETQYF
14	TRBV5-4	NA	TRBD1	TRBJ2-7	TGTGCCAGCAGCGCCCGGACAGGGTCCTACGAGCAGTACTTC	CASSARTGSYEQYF
13	TRBV14	NA	NA	TRBJ2-1	TGTGCCAGCAGCCTACGGGAGACAAATGAGCAGTTCTTC	CASSLRETNEQFF
18	TRBV4-3	NA	NA	TRBJ1-6	TGCGCCAGCAGCCAAGATACGTCGGCAGGGACCTATAATTCACCCCTCCACTTT	CASSQDTSAGTYNSPLHF
14	TRBV19	NA	NA	TRBJ2-2	TGTGCCAGTGGTGGCGGAGCGAACACCGGGGAGCTGTTTTTT	CASGGGANTGELFF
13	TRBV5-6	once	NA	TRBJ1-1	TGTGCCAGCAGCTTTGGGGGGTACACTGAAGCTTTCTTT	CASSFGGYTEAFF
18	TRBV18	NA	TRBD1	TRBJ2-6	TGTGCCAGCTCCCAGCAACAGGGGATACTCTCTGGGGCCAACGTCCTGACTTTC	CASSQQQGILSGANVLTF
11	TRBV9	NA	NA	TRBJ2-5	TGTGCCAGCAGCGAGGGGGTGACCCAGTACTTC	CASSEGVTQYF
16	TRBV3-1/TRBV3-2	NA	NA	TRBJ2-7	TGTGCCAGCAGCCAATCGGAGCGGAGGGGAGCCTACGAGCAGTACTTC	CASSQSERRGAYEQYF
11	TRBV28	NA	NA	TRBJ1-2	TGTGCCAGCAGCCGCGACTATGGCTACACCTTC	CASSRDYGYTF
15	TRBV11-3	once	TRBD2	TRBJ2-5	TGTGCCAGCAGCTTTTCCGGGACTAGCAAAGAGACCCAGTACTTC	CASSFSGTSKETQYF
17	TRBV7-9	NA	TRBD1	TRBJ2-2	TGTGCCAGCAGCTTAGTGGGACAGGGGGCGCGCATCGGGGAGCTGTTTTTT	CASSLVGQGARIGELFF
15	TRBV11-2	NA	TRBD2	TRBJ2-3	TGTGCCAGCAGTTTAGCGGGAGGGTATCCAGATACGCAGTATTTT	CASSLAGGYPDTQYF
14	TRBV7-2	NA	TRBD2	TRBJ2-1	TGTGCCAGCAGCTTAGAAGGGACTAGCAATGAGCAGTTCTTC	CASSLEGTSNEQFF